This T cell receptor beta chain was recovered during a study of blood T cell repertoires in COVID-19. In the study overall: The analysed material was cDNA or gDNA that came from T cells, B-cell-depleted T cells, or PBMCs.

Under the authors' procedure: Amplified reference gene primers provided the basis for estimating nucleated cell counts. The protocol was immunoSEQ multiplex PCR, while the TCRdb copy is restricted to in-frame clones and leaves out a portion. D and trimming were read from the DNA, whereas the V and J calls and clone size are those reported in that table. This sample has about 73,000 clones; around 82% occur once, and the top ten carry around 27%. Germline V gene sequence: CDR1 MNHEY, CDR2 SVGAGI. CDR3 length: 12 residues. V gave up 1 base and J gave up 8 bases, with 8 bases separating them. This sequence was found in a human donor in a cohort sampled during active COVID-19. This rearrangement joins TRBV6-5 to TRBJ1-1; D is ambiguous. Sequencing used peripheral blood. The CDR3 DNA is TGTGCCAGCAGTTACTATCGGGGAGAAGCTTTCTTT. It specifies CASSYYRGEAFF.